The entry that follows covers one TCR beta chain sequence. This clonotype occurred many times. There is no known antigen for this receptor. No clone much larger than this one lies a single base away; base qualities are absent. The data belong to a study of identical twins (dated by TCRdb to the mid-2010s). As for the study more broadly: TCR alpha and beta repertoires from monozygotic twins, unrelated adults of various ages and cord blood were deep-sequenced to test whether fetal clonotypes persist. To rule out contamination, the twin experiments were replicated at different times with different library preparation protocols. The full study reports these points: Fewer insertions were carried by abundant cord blood beta clonotypes, a similar but weaker trend appeared in young adult naive repertoires, and no such trend appeared in memory repertoires. Because the same donors could not be followed over many years, the conclusions depended on cross-sectional statistical analysis. In monozygotic twins, out-of-frame TCR alpha sharing was systematically underestimated by recombination models, although the models agreed with sharing between unrelated individuals. Compared with coincidental sharing between unrelated individuals, an excess of low generation-probability sequences was observed among out-of-frame TCR alpha sequences shared between twins. Zero-insertion analyses could be partly confounded by invariant T cells such as MAIT and iNKT, although diverse VJ usage argued against such confounding for most clonotypes. A weaker excess of twin sharing was found in beta out-of-frame sequences because the signal-to-noise ratio was lowered by fewer shared sequences.

Every donor in the study was a healthy Caucasian. The twin cohort comprised three pairs of female monozygotic twins, all aged roughly 18 to 30 years. Peripheral blood mononuclear cells were used as the source from which RNA for TCR libraries was isolated. Libraries were built with 5' RACE. This sample was sequenced with an Illumina HiSeq 2000. A universal primer binding site was added through template switching, and the final cDNA carried a unique molecular identifier so that TCR cDNA molecules could be counted accurately. Specific primers in the conserved constant-segment region were used to synthesize first-strand cDNA for the TCR alpha and beta chains. Each cDNA library was double barcoded, with a SMART-Mk sample barcode plus Illumina barcodes, to control for contamination. TruSeq adapter sequences and Illumina sample barcodes were added in two successive PCR steps. TCR alpha and beta cDNA libraries were sequenced on the Illumina HiSeq platform with custom primers. The paper's processing steps were these. Raw reads were processed with MiGEC to extract unique molecular identifiers, and MiXCR was used to determine CDR3 positions. For each individual, recombination models were inferred using an EM algorithm with the repgenHMM and IGoR tools. The tcR package in R was used for shared clonotype analysis, with sharing normalized by the product of cloneset sizes. Out-of-frame nonproductive sequences were analyzed to study raw recombination free of thymic and clonal selection effects. Clones were called with MiXCR by TCRdb after fastp trimmed the public reads at Q25, and only in-frame beta chains were retained. Rows matching on CDR3 protein sequence are summarized as one entry with the most common DNA and genes. The V and J calls reflect TCRdb's pipeline rather than the authors' work. In this sample the table shows 570,000 or so distinct CDR3 sequences, around a tenth of which occur a single time. Roughly 3.2% of the sample is in the top ten clones.

Spanning cysteine to phenylalanine, the CDR3 consists of 14 amino acids. CDR3 DNA is the only sequence kept; it has 42 bases, read in frame from the first base. Germline trimming: 0 bases from V, 6 bases from J; junction bases outside gene matches: 4. For CDR1 and CDR2, the germline V gene (reference sequence) lists DFQATT and SNEGSKA. The same data also contributed to another study, on yellow fever vaccine responses in identical twins. As that second study puts it: The T cell response to vaccination in identical twins was reported by the authors to appear partly convergent and partly personalized. Focusing on identical twins, the study followed the T cell clones that responded to the vaccine, and did so with precision.

This chain is built from TRBV20-1 and TRBJ2-7, and 11 bases in between align with TRBD2. Sequenced material: PBMCs. The sequence derives from a woman aged 18-29 years in good health. The sequence in DNA is TGCAGTGCTAGAGATCTAGCGGGAGGTTTCGAGCAGTACTTC. Its translation reads: CSARDLAGGFEQYF.